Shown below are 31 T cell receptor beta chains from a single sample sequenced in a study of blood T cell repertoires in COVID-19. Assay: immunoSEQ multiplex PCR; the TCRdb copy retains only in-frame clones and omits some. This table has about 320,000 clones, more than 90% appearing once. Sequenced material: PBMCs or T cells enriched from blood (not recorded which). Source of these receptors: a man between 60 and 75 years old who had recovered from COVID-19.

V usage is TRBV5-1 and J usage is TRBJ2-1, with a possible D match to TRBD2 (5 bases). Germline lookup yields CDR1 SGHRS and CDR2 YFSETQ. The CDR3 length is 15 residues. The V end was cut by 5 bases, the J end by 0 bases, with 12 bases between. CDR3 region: CASREELVSYNEQFF. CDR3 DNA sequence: TGCGCCAGCAGAGAGGAACTAGTCTCCTACAATGAGCAGTTCTTC.

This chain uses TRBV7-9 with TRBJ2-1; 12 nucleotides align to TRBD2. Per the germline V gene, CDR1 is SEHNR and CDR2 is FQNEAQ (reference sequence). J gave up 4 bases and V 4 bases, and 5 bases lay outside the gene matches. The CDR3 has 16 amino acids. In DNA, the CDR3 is TGTGCCAGCAGCTACCGGACTAGCGGGAAATACAATGAGCAGTTCTTC. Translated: CASSYRTSGKYNEQFF.

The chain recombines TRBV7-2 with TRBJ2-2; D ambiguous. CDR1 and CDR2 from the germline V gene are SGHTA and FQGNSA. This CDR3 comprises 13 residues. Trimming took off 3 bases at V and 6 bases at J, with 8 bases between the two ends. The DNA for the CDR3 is TGTGCCAGCAGCTTTTACTTTTCCGGGGAGCTGTTTTTT. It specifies CASSFYFSGELFF.

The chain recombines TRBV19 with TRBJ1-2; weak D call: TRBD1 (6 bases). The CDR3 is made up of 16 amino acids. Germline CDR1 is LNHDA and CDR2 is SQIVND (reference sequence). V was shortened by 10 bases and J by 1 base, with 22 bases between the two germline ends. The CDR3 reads CAIQWGGLLFNYGYTF. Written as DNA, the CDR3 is TGTGCCATCCAATGGGGGGGCCTCCTATTTAACTATGGCTACACCTTC.

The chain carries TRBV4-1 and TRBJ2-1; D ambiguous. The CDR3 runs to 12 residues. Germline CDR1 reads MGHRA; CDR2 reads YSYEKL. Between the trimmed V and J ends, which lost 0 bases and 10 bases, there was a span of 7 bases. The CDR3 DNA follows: TGCGCCAGCAGCCAAGAGTACGGGGAGCAGTTCTTC. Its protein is CASSQEYGEQFF.

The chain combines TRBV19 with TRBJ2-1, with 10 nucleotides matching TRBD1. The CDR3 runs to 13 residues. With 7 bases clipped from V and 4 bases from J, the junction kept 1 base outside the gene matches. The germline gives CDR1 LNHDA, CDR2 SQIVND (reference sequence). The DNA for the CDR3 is TGTGCCAGTATGGGACAGGGGTACAATGAGCAGTTCTTC. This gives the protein CASMGQGYNEQFF. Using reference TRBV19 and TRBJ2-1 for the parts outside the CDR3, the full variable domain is DGGITQSPKYLFRKEGQNVTLSCEQNLNHDAMYWYRQDPGQGLRLIYYSQIVNDFQKGDIAEGYSVSREKKESFPLTVTSAQKNPTAFYLCASMGQGYNEQFFGPGTRLTVL.

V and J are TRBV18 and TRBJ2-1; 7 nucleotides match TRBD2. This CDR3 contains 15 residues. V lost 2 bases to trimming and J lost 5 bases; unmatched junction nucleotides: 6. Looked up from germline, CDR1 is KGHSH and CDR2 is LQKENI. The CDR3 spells CASSPMPSGNNEQFF. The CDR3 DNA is TGTGCCAGCTCACCAATGCCCAGCGGGAACAATGAGCAGTTCTTC.

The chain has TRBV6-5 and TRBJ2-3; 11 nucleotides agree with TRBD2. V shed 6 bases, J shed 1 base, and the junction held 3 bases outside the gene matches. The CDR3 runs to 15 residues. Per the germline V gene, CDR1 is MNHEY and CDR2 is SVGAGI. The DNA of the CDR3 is TGTGCCAGCAGGGCGACTAGCGGGGGCACAGATACGCAGTATTTT. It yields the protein CASRATSGGTDTQYF.

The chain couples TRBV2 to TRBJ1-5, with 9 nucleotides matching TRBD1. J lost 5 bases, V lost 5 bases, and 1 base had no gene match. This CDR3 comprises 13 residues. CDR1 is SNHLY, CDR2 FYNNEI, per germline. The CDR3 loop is CASSRDRDQPQHF. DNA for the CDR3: TGTGCCAGCAGTAGGGACAGGGATCAGCCCCAGCATTTT.

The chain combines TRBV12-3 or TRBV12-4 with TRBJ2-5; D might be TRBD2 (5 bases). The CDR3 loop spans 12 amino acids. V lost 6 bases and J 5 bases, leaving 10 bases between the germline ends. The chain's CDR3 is CASRILGETQYF. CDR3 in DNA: TGTGCCAGCAGGATACTAGGGGAGACCCAGTACTTC.

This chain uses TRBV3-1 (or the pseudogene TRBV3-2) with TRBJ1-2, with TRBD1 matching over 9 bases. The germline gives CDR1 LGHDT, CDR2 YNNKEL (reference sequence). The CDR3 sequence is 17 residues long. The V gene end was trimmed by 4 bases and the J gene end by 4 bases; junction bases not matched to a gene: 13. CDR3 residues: CASSPHQGQGSFYGYTF. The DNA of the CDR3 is TGTGCCAGCAGCCCCCACCAGGGACAGGGCTCGTTCTATGGCTACACCTTC.

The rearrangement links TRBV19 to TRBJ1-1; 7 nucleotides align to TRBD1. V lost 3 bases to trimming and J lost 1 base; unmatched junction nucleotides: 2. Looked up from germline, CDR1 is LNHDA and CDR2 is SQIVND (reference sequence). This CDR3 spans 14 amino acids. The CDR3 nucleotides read TGTGCCAGTAGTATCGGACAGGCGAACACTGAAGCTTTCTTT. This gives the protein CASSIGQANTEAFF.

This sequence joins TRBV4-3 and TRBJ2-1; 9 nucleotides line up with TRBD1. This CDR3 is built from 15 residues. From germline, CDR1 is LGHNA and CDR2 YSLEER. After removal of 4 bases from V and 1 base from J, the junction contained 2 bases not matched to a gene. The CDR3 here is CASSPTGGSYNEQFF. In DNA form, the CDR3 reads TGCGCCAGCAGCCCGACAGGGGGTTCCTACAATGAGCAGTTCTTC.

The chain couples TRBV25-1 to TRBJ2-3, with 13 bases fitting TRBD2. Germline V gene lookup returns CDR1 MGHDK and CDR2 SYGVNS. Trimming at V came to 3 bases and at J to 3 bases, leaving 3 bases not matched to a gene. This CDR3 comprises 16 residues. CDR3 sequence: CASSDPGLAGTDTQYF. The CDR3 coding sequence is TGTGCCAGCAGTGACCCGGGACTAGCGGGGACAGATACGCAGTATTTT.

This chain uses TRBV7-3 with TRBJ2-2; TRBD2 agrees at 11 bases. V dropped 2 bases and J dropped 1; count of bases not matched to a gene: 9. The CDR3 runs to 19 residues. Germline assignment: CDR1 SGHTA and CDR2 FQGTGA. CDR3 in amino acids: CASSLRGSTSGRNTGELFF. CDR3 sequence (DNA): TGTGCCAGCAGCTTACGTGGCAGCACTAGCGGGAGGAACACCGGGGAGCTGTTTTTT.

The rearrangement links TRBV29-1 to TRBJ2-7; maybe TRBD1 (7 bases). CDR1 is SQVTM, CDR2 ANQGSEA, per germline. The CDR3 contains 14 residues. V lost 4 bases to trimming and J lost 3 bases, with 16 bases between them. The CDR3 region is CSVGGVTGIYEQYF. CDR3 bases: TGCAGCGTTGGGGGGGTGACAGGGATCTACGAGCAGTACTTC.

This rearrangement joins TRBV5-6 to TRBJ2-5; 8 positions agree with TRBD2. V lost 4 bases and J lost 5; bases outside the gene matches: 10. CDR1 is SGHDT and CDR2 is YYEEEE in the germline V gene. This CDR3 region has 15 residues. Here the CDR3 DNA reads TGTGCCAGCAGCGCAAAACTAGCGGATCACGAGACCCAGTACTTC. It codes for CASSAKLADHETQYF.

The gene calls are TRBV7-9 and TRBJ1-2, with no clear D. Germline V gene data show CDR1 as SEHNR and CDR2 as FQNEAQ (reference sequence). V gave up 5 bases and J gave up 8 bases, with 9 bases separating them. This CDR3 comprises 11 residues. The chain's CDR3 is CASSAQIGYTF. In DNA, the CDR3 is TGTGCCAGCAGCGCGCAAATAGGCTACACCTTC.

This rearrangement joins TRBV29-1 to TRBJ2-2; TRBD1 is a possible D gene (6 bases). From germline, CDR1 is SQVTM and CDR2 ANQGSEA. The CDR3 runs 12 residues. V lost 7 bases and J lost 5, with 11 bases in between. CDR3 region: CSGTTGTGELFF. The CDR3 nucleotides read TGCAGCGGCACTACAGGGACCGGGGAGCTGTTTTTT.

The CDR3 protein is CASSPGVRGKKNSYEQYF. The CDR3 bases are TGTGCCAGCAGCCCAGGGGTCAGGGGCAAGAAAAACTCCTACGAGCAGTACTTC. This chain uses TRBV7-9 with TRBJ2-7; D is perhaps TRBD1 (6 bases). CDR1 is SEHNR, CDR2 FQNEAQ, per germline (reference sequence). The CDR3 covers 18 residues. Trimming removed 5 bases at V and 0 bases at J, with 23 bases between.

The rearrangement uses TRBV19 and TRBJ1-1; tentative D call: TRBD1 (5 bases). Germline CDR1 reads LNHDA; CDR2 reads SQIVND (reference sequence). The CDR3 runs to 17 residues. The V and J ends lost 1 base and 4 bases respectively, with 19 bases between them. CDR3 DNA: TGTGCCAGTAGTATAGGATGGGCGGTTCAGGGAACCACTGAAGCTTTCTTT. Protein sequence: CASSIGWAVQGTTEAFF. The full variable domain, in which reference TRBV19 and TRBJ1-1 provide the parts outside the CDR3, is DGGITQSPKYLFRKEGQNVTLSCEQNLNHDAMYWYRQDPGQGLRLIYYSQIVNDFQKGDIAEGYSVSREKKESFPLTVTSAQKNPTAFYLCASSIGWAVQGTTEAFFGQGTRLTVV.

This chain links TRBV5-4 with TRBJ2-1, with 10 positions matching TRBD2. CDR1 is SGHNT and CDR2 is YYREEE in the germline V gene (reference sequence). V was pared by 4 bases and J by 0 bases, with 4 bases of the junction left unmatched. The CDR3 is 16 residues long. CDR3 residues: CASSPSGGDSYNEQFF. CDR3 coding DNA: TGTGCCAGCAGCCCTAGCGGGGGCGACTCCTACAATGAGCAGTTCTTC.

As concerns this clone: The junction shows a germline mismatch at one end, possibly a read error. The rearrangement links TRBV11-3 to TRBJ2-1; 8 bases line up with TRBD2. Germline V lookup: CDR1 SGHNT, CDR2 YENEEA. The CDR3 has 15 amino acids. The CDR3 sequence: CASTLSGGLMDEQFF. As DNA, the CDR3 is TGTGCCAGCACCTTAAGCGGGGGCCTCATGGATGAGCAGTTCTTC.

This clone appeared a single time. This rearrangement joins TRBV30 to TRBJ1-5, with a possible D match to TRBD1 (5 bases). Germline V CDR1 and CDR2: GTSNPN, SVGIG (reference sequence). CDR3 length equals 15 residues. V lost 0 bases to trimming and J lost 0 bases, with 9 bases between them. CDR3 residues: CAWSVRTPSNQPQHF. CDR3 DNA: TGTGCCTGGAGTGTACGGACACCTAGCAATCAGCCCCAGCATTTT.

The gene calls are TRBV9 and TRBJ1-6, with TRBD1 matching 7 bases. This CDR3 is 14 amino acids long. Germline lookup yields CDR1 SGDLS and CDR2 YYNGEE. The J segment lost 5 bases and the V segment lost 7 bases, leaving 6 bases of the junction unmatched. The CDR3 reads CASGRGVNNSPLHF. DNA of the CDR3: TGTGCCAGCGGCAGGGGGGTAAATAATTCACCCCTCCACTTT.

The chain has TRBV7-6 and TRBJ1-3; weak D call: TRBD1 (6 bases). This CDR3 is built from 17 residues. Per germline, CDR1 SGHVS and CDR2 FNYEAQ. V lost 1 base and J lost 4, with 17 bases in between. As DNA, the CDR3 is TGTGCCAGCAGCTTAGTCCCTGGGGGGGCGCGCGGAAACACCATATATTTT. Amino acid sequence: CASSLVPGGARGNTIYF.

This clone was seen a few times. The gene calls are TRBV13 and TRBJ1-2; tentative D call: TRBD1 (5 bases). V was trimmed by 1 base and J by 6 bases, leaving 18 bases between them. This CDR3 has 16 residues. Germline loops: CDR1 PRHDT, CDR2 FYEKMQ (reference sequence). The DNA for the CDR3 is TGTGCCAGCAGCTTAGTGGGTTATCAGTTACAGGATGGCTACACCTTC. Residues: CASSLVGYQLQDGYTF.

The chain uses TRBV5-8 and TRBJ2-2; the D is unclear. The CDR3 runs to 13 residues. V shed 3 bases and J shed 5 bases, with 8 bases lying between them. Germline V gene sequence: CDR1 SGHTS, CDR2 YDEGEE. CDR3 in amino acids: CASSSGYTGELFF. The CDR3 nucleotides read TGTGCCAGCAGCTCCGGGTATACCGGGGAGCTGTTTTTT.

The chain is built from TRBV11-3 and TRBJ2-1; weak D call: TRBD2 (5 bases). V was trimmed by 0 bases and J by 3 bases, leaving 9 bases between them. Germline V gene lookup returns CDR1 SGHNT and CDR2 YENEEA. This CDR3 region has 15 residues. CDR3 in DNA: TGTGCCAGCAGCTTAGATCGGGGAAACTACAATGAGCAGTTCTTC. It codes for CASSLDRGNYNEQFF.

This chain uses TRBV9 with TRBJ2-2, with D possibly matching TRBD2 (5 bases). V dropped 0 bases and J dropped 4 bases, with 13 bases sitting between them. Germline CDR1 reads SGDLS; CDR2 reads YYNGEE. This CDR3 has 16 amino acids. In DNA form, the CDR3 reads TGTGCCAGCAGCGTAGACCCTGGAGGAGGCACCGGGGAGCTGTTTTTT. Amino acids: CASSVDPGGGTGELFF.

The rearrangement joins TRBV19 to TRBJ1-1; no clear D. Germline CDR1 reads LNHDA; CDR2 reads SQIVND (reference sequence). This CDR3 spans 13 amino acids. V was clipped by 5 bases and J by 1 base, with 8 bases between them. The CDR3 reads CASSWAPNTEAFF. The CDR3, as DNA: TGTGCCAGTAGTTGGGCGCCGAACACTGAAGCTTTCTTT. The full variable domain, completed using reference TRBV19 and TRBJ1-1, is DGGITQSPKYLFRKEGQNVTLSCEQNLNHDAMYWYRQDPGQGLRLIYYSQIVNDFQKGDIAEGYSVSREKKESFPLTVTSAQKNPTAFYLCASSWAPNTEAFFGQGTRLTVV.